This TCR beta chain was recovered during a study of human T cells and chemical hapten exposure (dated by TCRdb to the early 2020s). Study-level background: For sensitization, 2% DPC in acetone was applied to a roughly 2 cm by roughly 2 cm area of upper inner arm skin. Throughout the roughly 26-week study period, patients were also given weekly therapeutic DPC doses on the scalp. Patch tests used Finn chambers with 0.01% DPC on the upper back, scored after 6 days by International Contact Dermatitis Research Group standards. The mostly female patient cohort included alopecia areata with under or over 50% scalp involvement, alopecia totalis and alopecia universalis. Libraries were pooled for sequencing, and variation in per-sample TCR yields was attributed mainly to small differences in library volumes within the pool. Peripheral blood TCR repertoire changes were tracked in vivo in alopecia patients during primary and secondary sensitization to the hapten diphenylcyclopropenone (DPC). Patient blood was sampled pre-sensitization (week 0) and at 2, 6 and about 24 weeks after DPC sensitization. About 30 alopecia patients provided blood for TCR sequencing at one to four time points (pre-sensitization, 2, 6 and 24 weeks). The study at large found these results: Because all patients had alopecia, a presumed autoimmune disease, the immune response of the patients might differ from that of healthy individuals. Significantly more large CDR3 similarity clusters were formed by expanded TCRs than by pre-sensitization or healthy control sets, consistent with antigen-driven responses. After repeated subsampling, the strength of the expansion versus patch-test correlation and the threshold at which it became significant changed. The number of PT1 expanded TCRs positively correlated with patch test score, significant at thresholds 8, 16 and 32 but not 4. No change with DPC sensitization was found in the number of TCRs above 1 in 1000 frequency, and no evidence of global repertoire structure alterations was found.

Libraries were built with RACE. Data came from a NextSeq 500. Library preparation attached unique molecular identifiers to individual cDNA molecules for quantitative, reproducible TCR counting. Each blood RNA sample was used to sequence both TCR alpha and TCR beta chains. Regarding the original processing steps: A median of about 87,000 TCRs per sample was observed, with a range of about 20,000 to 750,000. V, J and CDR3 annotation of the TCR reads was performed with the Decombinator software suite. For PS versus PT1 abundance plots, all samples were subsampled to the same number of TCRs (28,000). TCRs were defined as expanded if absent before sensitization and observed at least eight times at the 2-week time point. The public reads were reanalyzed by TCRdb: fastp trimming at Q25, MiXCR alignment, in-frame beta chains only. For every CDR3 protein sequence, its rows merge into one entry that carries the most common genes and DNA. None of the V and J calls come from the authors' own analysis; TCRdb made them. Across this sample there are a few hundred thousand distinct CDR3 sequences, with around 9.3% seen only once. The ten largest clones take up 2% to 2.5% of the sample.

The time point tag for this specimen amounts to: pre-sensitization, week 0. The sample's treatment or condition label, in plain terms: therapeutic diphenylcyclopropenone sensitization with weekly scalp DPC. At each patch-test visit, blood was drawn before the patch test was applied. Patients were considered eligible if aged 18 to 70, diagnosed with alopecia and deemed suitable for DPC therapy, and patients were excluded if pregnant. Unfractionated whole blood was collected in Tempus Blood RNA tubes, and total RNA was extracted from that blood. The table lists this clonotype with a few counts. Its binding antigen is unknown. Base qualities are not at hand, and no much larger clone is one base apart. V loses 3 bases, J loses 3 bases, and the germline ends lie 8 bases apart. The CDR3, from cysteine to phenylalanine, totals 14 residues. CDR3 DNA only is kept here, 42 bases in frame from base 1. The germline V gene provides CDR1 ENHRY and CDR2 SYGVKD.

The material was whole blood, obtained in connection with sensitization to the hapten diphenylcyclopropenone (DPC). The sequence was obtained from a woman between 40 and 55 years old with alopecia areata. Some clones in this sample may be carry-over from other donors' samples. The sequence joins TRBV10-3 to TRBJ1-4; the D gene identity is not certain. This receptor carries the CDR3 CAISDSGPNEKLFF. The nucleotide sequence reads TGTGCCATCAGTGACTCCGGCCCTAATGAAAAACTGTTTTTT.